This T cell receptor (beta chain) is from a study of T cells in Graves' hyperthyroidism and ophthalmopathy. Study at large: At the time of initial diagnosis and before any treatment, peripheral blood was collected. General study findings and limits: The model foresaw ophthalmopathy a median roughly 6 months prior to onset. Ophthalmopathy was distinguished from stable hyperthyroidism by 13 V-J signatures.

Amplification of TCR beta CDR3 regions used RNA as the template. A set of HTBI primers served as the primers for a first-round RT-PCR of the TCR CDR3. Using its own MiXCR run on the multiplex PCR reads, TCRdb lists one record per CDR3 protein. The sample lists about 180,000 distinct CDR3 sequences; over 15% were seen once. This CDR3 contains 13 residues. Germline CDR1 MNHNS, CDR2 SASEGT. The V gene lost 10 bases and the J gene lost 4 bases, with 15 bases spanning the gap. By frequency in the sample, this clonotype is medium-sized. Its antigen is unknown. The study based diagnoses on clinical symptoms, serum thyroxine and TRAb, thyroid ultrasound and orbital computed tomography.

The gene calls are TRBV6-1 and TRBJ2-3; weak D call: TRBD1 (6 bases). This clonotype was obtained from a woman aged 45-65 years with Graves' hyperthyroidism. The sample was blood. The CDR3 sequence: CAIQQGDSDTQYF. The CDR3 coding sequence is TGTGCCATCCAACAGGGTGATTCAGATACGCAGTATTTT.